Below, one T cell receptor beta chain is given with its context. The data were obtained in a study of T-cell reconstitution after alpha-beta-depleted transplantation in children. As it was prepared, the TCRbeta library received unique molecular identifiers. In TCRdb, the PCR reads were re-called with MiXCR into one record per CDR3 protein. The repertoire consists of about 500,000 distinct CDR3 sequences, with approximately 32% occurring once and the leading ten covering approximately 2.3%. The CDR3 runs 14 residues. Trimming removed 3 bases from V and 2 bases from J; junction bases left unmatched: 3. Germline CDR1 is MNHEY and CDR2 is SMNVEV (reference sequence).

This sample comprised PBMCs from the stem cell graft donor, obtained from the stem cell graft. The source of this sequence is a human donor who donated a stem cell graft to a child with aplastic anemia. V and J are TRBV27 and TRBJ1-2; the match to TRBD1 covers 7 bases. The chain's CDR3 is CASSFLGQNYGYTF. The CDR3 DNA reads as TGTGCCAGCAGTTTTTTGGGACAGAACTATGGCTACACCTTC.